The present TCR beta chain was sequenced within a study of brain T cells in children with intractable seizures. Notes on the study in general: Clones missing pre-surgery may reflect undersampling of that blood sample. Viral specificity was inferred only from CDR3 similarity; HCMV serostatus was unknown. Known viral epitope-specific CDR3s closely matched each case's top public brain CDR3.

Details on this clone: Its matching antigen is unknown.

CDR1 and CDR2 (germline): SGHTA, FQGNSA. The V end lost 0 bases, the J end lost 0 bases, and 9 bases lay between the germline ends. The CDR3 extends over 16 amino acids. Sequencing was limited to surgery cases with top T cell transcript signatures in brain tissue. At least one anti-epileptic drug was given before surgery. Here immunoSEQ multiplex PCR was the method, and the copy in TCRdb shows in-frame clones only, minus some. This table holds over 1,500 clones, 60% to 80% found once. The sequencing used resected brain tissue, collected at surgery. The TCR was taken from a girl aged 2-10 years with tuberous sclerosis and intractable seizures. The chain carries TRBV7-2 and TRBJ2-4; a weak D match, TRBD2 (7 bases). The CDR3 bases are TGTGCCAGCAGCTTAGCGGGGGGGCTAGCCAAAAACATTCAGTACTTC. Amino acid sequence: CASSLAGGLAKNIQYF.